The TCR beta chain under discussion was sequenced for a study of T cell responses to AZD1222 COVID-19 vaccine. Study-wide findings and caveats: Close to half of spike-specific TCRs reportedly recognize unmutated variant regions. Clonal diversity may have been underestimated, and the donors were mostly white British, with more females than males. Recipients of two AZD1222 doses showed rising Spike-specific TCR breadth and depth.

The method was immunoSEQ multiplex PCR; TCRdb's version includes in-frame clones alone and lacks a portion of them. The sample consists of about 61,000 clones, about 81% of them appearing once. Germline trimming cut 6 bases from V and 10 bases from J; bases unmatched to any gene: 11. This CDR3 has 16 amino acids. Germline V gene lookup returns CDR1 MNHEY and CDR2 SMNVEV (reference sequence). Of note for this clone: Antigen: not known.

Sequencing used peripheral blood, obtained 28 days after the second AZD1222 dose. The chain is built from TRBV27 and TRBJ2-1; 14 nucleotides align to TRBD2. The clonotype comes from an adult who received the AZD1222 COVID-19 vaccine. CDR3 bases: TGTGCCAGCAGCCTCCTCCTGGGACTAGCGGGAGACGAGCAGTTCTTC. Translation gives CASSLLLGLAGDEQFF.